The T cell receptor beta chain under discussion was sequenced for a study of T cell changes during pregnancy in multiple sclerosis. Clones were sequenced by immunoSEQ multiplex PCR, and TCRdb holds only the in-frame ones, with some missing. The table lists about 31,000 clones, roughly 90% of them singletons, with around 6.8% in the top ten. The germline V gene has CDR1 SGHTA and CDR2 FQGNSA. With V trimmed by 8 bases and J by 4 bases, 5 bases remained unmatched. This CDR3 is 14 amino acids long. This sequence joins TRBV7-2 and TRBJ2-5; TRBD1 matches 12 bases. Specimen: CD8+ T cells from peripheral blood mononuclear cells, collected in the second trimester of pregnancy. This TCR derives from a female donor with multiple sclerosis, enrolled in a pregnancy study. The CDR3, as DNA: TGTGCCAGCTTGGGACAGGGGGCCGGAGAGACCCAGTACTTC. It codes for CASLGQGAGETQYF.